Below, 14 T cell receptor beta chains from the same sample are listed, as sequenced in a study of CD8+CD57+ T cells in acquired aplastic anemia. Genomic DNA, the template, was used for profiling of the TCR beta VDJ and CDR3. TCRdb reprocessed the reads via MiXCR and lists one record per CDR3 protein. The sample comprises 200,000 to 250,000 distinct CDR3 sequences, 30% to 35% of which are singletons, and 0.95% to 1.2% rests with the top ten. Sequencing was done on a sample of sorted CD4+, CD8+, or CD8+CD57+ T cells (not recorded which) from PBMCs. Receptor source: a human donor in good health, serving as a control.

The table lists this clonotype with many counts. This sequence joins TRBV7-3 and TRBJ1-4, with D possibly matching TRBD1 (5 bases). This CDR3 is built from 14 residues. Germline values: CDR1 SGHTA, CDR2 FQGTGA. V lost 5 bases and J 6 bases, leaving 13 bases between the germline ends. The CDR3 region is CASSLRQRHEKLFF. The DNA for the CDR3 is TGTGCCAGCAGCCTTAGACAGCGTCATGAAAAACTGTTTTTT.

The sample holds a few counts of this clonotype. This may be a read error: a much more frequent sequence differs by one nucleotide. The chain joins TRBV6-5 to TRBJ1-6; the D is unclear. CDR1 and CDR2 (germline): MNHEY, SVGAGI. This CDR3 is built from 16 residues. CDR3 nucleotides: TGTGCCAGCCGTTACCTTCATCGGTCGGGGAGGTCACCCCTCCACTTT. Its protein product is CASRYLHRSGRSPLHF.

The rearrangement links TRBV20-1 to TRBJ1-6, with TRBD1 matching 10 bases. The J segment lost 9 bases and the V segment lost 7 bases, leaving 9 bases of the junction unmatched. The CDR3 extends over 14 amino acids. Germline assignment: CDR1 DFQATT and CDR2 SNEGSKA (reference sequence). CDR3 amino acids: CSEIGTGASSPLHF. CDR3 nucleotide sequence: TGCAGTGAAATCGGGACAGGGGCGTCTTCACCCCTCCACTTT.

This clonotype was detected many times. This sequence joins TRBV10-3 and TRBJ2-1; possibly TRBD1 for D (6 bases). V was pared by 4 bases and J by 9 bases, with 16 bases between. The CDR3 loop spans 14 amino acids. The germline V gene has CDR1 ENHRY and CDR2 SYGVKD. The CDR3: CAISAGRGEGEQFF. In DNA form, the CDR3 reads TGTGCCATCAGTGCCGGCAGGGGAGAGGGTGAGCAGTTCTTC.

This sequence joins TRBV25-1 and TRBJ2-7; 10 bases are a match to TRBD2. The V segment lost 3 bases and the J segment 7 bases; nucleotides outside the gene matches: 3. Germline CDR1 and CDR2: MGHDK and SYGVNS. This CDR3 spans 13 amino acids. CDR3 sequence (DNA): TGTGCCAGCAGTGAGTGGACTAGCGGTGAGCAGTACGTC. This sequence encodes CASSEWTSGEQYV.

The chain links TRBV29-1 to TRBJ1-2, with D maybe TRBD1 (6 bases). Deletions cut 5 bases from V and 8 bases from J, with 12 bases between. The CDR3 spans 11 residues. Germline V gene sequence: CDR1 SQVTM, CDR2 ANQGSEA. The CDR3 DNA reads as TGCAGCGTTTTGTCAGGGGACGGCTACACCTTC. Protein product: CSVLSGDGYTF. Full variable domain (rest looked up from reference TRBV29-1 and TRBJ1-2): SAVISQKPSRDICQRGTSLTIQCQVDSQVTMMFWYRQQPGQSLTLIATANQGSEATYESGFVIDKFPISRPNLTFSTLTVSNMSPEDSSIYLCSVLSGDGYTFGSGTRLTVV.

The V and J genes are TRBV20-1 and TRBJ2-3; D is tentatively TRBD1 or TRBD2 (6 bases each). The CDR3 covers 13 residues. Trimming cost V 6 bases and J 3 bases, with 13 bases left between them. CDR1 is DFQATT and CDR2 is SNEGSKA in the germline V gene (reference sequence). The CDR3 here is CSAAGHTTDTQYF. The CDR3 nucleotides read TGCAGTGCGGCGGGACACACAACAGATACGCAGTATTTT.

Turning to this clonotype: At one of its ends the junction is not consistent with the germline gene, which may arise from a read error. V gene TRBV11-3 combines with J gene TRBJ2-7; perhaps TRBD2 as D (5 bases). The germline CDR1 and CDR2 sequences are SGHNT and YENEEA. The CDR3 totals 14 residues. The CDR3 sequence: CASSLGRGDYEQHF. CDR3 DNA sequence: TGTGCCAGCAGCTTAGGTCGGGGAGACTACGAGCAGCACTTC.

This chain uses TRBV7-2 with TRBJ2-3; possibly TRBD1 for D (6 bases). Deletions cut 4 bases from V and 2 bases from J, with 10 bases between. CDR3 length equals 14 residues. The germline V gene has CDR1 SGHTA and CDR2 FQGNSA. The CDR3, as DNA: TGTGCCAGCAGCTCCGACAGGTTCACAGATACGCAGTATTTT. Protein product: CASSSDRFTDTQYF.

This clonotype was detected a few times. The chain recombines TRBV7-2 with TRBJ1-2; 9 nucleotides agree with TRBD1. With V trimmed by 5 bases and J by 2 bases, 9 bases remained unmatched. In germline, CDR1 is SGHTA, CDR2 FQGNSA. The CDR3 runs to 16 residues. The CDR3 loop reads CASSLRYRGRNYGYTF. CDR3 nucleotide sequence: TGTGCCAGCAGCCTACGTTACAGGGGGCGCAACTATGGCTACACCTTC.

This chain uses TRBV9 with TRBJ2-5, with 8 bases aligning to TRBD2. The CDR3 totals 13 residues. Unmatched junction bases numbered 2, after V lost 3 bases and J lost 4 bases. Germline assignment: CDR1 SGDLS and CDR2 YYNGEE. The CDR3 protein is CASSAGGVETQYF. The CDR3 DNA reads TGTGCCAGCAGCGCGGGGGGGGTAGAGACCCAGTACTTC.

This clonotype was counted ten times or more. The chain joins TRBV19 to TRBJ2-1; unclear D gene. Germline CDR1 reads LNHDA; CDR2 reads SQIVND (reference sequence). With 2 bases removed from V and 9 bases from J, the gap between germline ends came to 17 bases. The CDR3 has 15 amino acids. The CDR3 nucleotides are TGTGCCAGTAGTATAAGGGCTACCACCCCGGTTGAGCAGTTCTTC. It specifies CASSIRATTPVEQFF.

This clonotype was found many times. J is TRBJ2-1 and V is TRBV7-3; TRBD1 agrees at 7 bases. Germline CDR1 and CDR2: SGHTA and FQGTGA. The V segment lost 6 bases and the J segment 10 bases; nucleotides outside the gene matches: 3. The CDR3 is 11 amino acids. The CDR3 protein is CASSKTGEQFF. The CDR3 bases are TGTGCCAGCAGTAAGACAGGGGAGCAGTTCTTC. Complete variable domain (other parts from reference TRBV7-3 and TRBJ2-1): GAGVSQTPSNKVTEKGKYVELRCDPISGHTALYWYRQSLGQGPEFLIYFQGTGAADDSGLPNDRFFAVRPEGSVSTLKIQRTERGDSAVYLCASSKTGEQFFGPGTRLTVL.

This clonotype was seen ten or more times. The genes are TRBV4-1 and TRBJ2-7, with a weak D call TRBD2 (6 bases). Germline V gives CDR1 MGHRA, CDR2 YSYEKL. V gave up 3 bases and J gave up 4 bases, with 13 bases separating them. CDR3 size: 14 residues. The CDR3 nucleotides read TGCGCCAGCAGCCAGGGACTTAGGGAGTACGAGCAGTACTTC. It codes for CASSQGLREYEQYF.